Listed below are T cell receptor beta chains from one sample, sequenced in a study of shared clonotypes between healthy human individuals. The method was immunoSEQ multiplex PCR; TCRdb's version includes in-frame clones alone and lacks a portion of them. Of around 1.9 million clones listed, around 93% are singletons. Sequenced input: naive CD8+ T cells from PBMCs. The receptors originated from a man aged 18 to 35 in good health. Some clones in this sample may be carry-over from other donors' samples. The CDR3 runs from the conserved cysteine through the conserved F or W. Fields, in order: V gene, CDR3 protein.

v_call: TRBV13; cdr3_aa: CASSYESAGVNEQYF
v_call: TRBV5-6; cdr3_aa: CASSLGPKYSNQPQHF
v_call: TRBV28; cdr3_aa: CASSLNRDRTNTGELFF
v_call: TRBV11-2; cdr3_aa: CASSLDYRGHEQYF
v_call: TRBV7-9; cdr3_aa: CASSHDRERYGYTF
v_call: TRBV25-1; cdr3_aa: CASSGRTPNEKLFF
v_call: TRBV27; cdr3_aa: CASSLLGRDYGYTF
v_call: TRBV6-5; cdr3_aa: CASRLSGAQYF
v_call: TRBV28; cdr3_aa: CASSYGETQYF
v_call: TRBV9; cdr3_aa: CASSQWGGSSDEQFF
v_call: TRBV14; cdr3_aa: CASSQVQGAQVETQYF
v_call: TRBV9; cdr3_aa: CASSAESGSPLHF
v_call: TRBV7-6; cdr3_aa: CASSLWPLADDEQFF
v_call: TRBV7-9; cdr3_aa: CASREWTGGEGYTF
v_call: TRBV7-3; cdr3_aa: CASSSKLGPGELFF
v_call: TRBV6-1; cdr3_aa: CASSAPRQGADYGYTF
v_call: TRBV19; cdr3_aa: CASSIDPGNEQFF
v_call: TRBV7-2; cdr3_aa: CASSLNYRRKDEQFF
v_call: TRBV5-4; cdr3_aa: CASTRYGYTVPKLDGYTF
v_call: TRBV6-1; cdr3_aa: CASSDPGGTGVEQYF
v_call: TRBV15; cdr3_aa: CATSRVAGGPGSYNEQFF
v_call: TRBV7-9; cdr3_aa: CASSPGGTYEQYF
v_call: TRBV25-1; cdr3_aa: CASSWKGSAYEQYF
v_call: TRBV7-9; cdr3_aa: CASSLVLENIQYF
v_call: TRBV6-1; cdr3_aa: CASSDGLSFGYTF
v_call: TRBV5-1; cdr3_aa: CASCPSGDEQYF
v_call: TRBV25-1; cdr3_aa: CASIPRAGGYEQYF
v_call: TRBV7-2; cdr3_aa: CASRPDRDHNEKLFF
v_call: TRBV5-1; cdr3_aa: CASSMTGTNQPQHF
v_call: TRBV27; cdr3_aa: CASSFSAGAEETQYF
v_call: TRBV7-9; cdr3_aa: CASNSHRDRGQGITDTQYF
v_call: TRBV4-3; cdr3_aa: CASSHALTRTGVGELFF
v_call: TRBV15; cdr3_aa: CATSSPRDSKPNEQFF
v_call: TRBV19; cdr3_aa: CASSISRAGYNEQFF
v_call: TRBV27; cdr3_aa: CASRRRGHPNEQFF
v_call: TRBV4-1; cdr3_aa: CASSHAPGHRNSTQHF
v_call: TRBV13; cdr3_aa: CASSTGDRGLRRPFF
v_call: TRBV7-3; cdr3_aa: CASSLGINTEAFF
v_call: TRBV5-4; cdr3_aa: CASSHVLWREESSYEQYF
v_call: TRBV30; cdr3_aa: CAWSTGVVNNEQFF
v_call: TRBV29-1; cdr3_aa: CSVAGGYGYTF
v_call: TRBV7-6; cdr3_aa: CASSLVATNTGELFF
v_call: TRBV2; cdr3_aa: CASIHRGFIQYF
v_call: TRBV27; cdr3_aa: CASSLGTSGGHEQFF
v_call: TRBV27; cdr3_aa: CASSSLGWSGASTDTQYF
v_call: TRBV7-9; cdr3_aa: CASSSGPPGGYEQYF
v_call: TRBV10-3; cdr3_aa: CAISDLVGQPQHF
v_call: TRBV5-1; cdr3_aa: CASSLTYRVPSYEQYF
v_call: TRBV4-2; cdr3_aa: CASSQDGFAVGERKTQPQHF
v_call: TRBV1; cdr3_aa: CTSRNRQGNYGYTF
v_call: TRBV7-9; cdr3_aa: CASSSPLAGVTDTQYF